The rows below give T cell receptor beta chains drawn from one sample of a study of identical twins. TCRdb re-called the 5' RACE reads through MiXCR, storing one row per CDR3 protein. The profile shows about 200,000 distinct CDR3 sequences, around 10% of them singletons. Sequencing input: memory (CD45RO+) T cells sorted from blood. The source of these receptors is a woman aged 18-29 years in good health. CDR3s include the opening cysteine and the closing phenylalanine or tryptophan. Fields, in order: CDR3 length, J gene, clone size, D gene, V gene, CDR3 DNA, CDR3 protein. A D gene is named only where the DNA matches it firmly. Part of the rows lack a size; the others show once, few, many or a class for expanded clones.

CDR3 length: 16
J gene: TRBJ1-6
clone size: .
D gene: .
V gene: TRBV3-1
CDR3 DNA: TGTGCCAGCAGCCAAGGCCCACCGGGGCTGAATTCACCCCTCCACTTT
CDR3 protein: CASSQGPPGLNSPLHF

CDR3 length: 13
J gene: TRBJ1-6
clone size: few
D gene: .
V gene: TRBV20-1
CDR3 DNA: TGCAGTGGACAGGACAGCCATAATTCACCCCTCCACTTT
CDR3 protein: CSGQDSHNSPLHF

CDR3 length: 16
J gene: TRBJ2-7
clone size: .
D gene: TRBD1
V gene: TRBV6-2/TRBV6-3
CDR3 DNA: TGTGCCAGCAGCTCCGGGACAGGGGGGTTCCTCTACGAGCAGTACTTC
CDR3 protein: CASSSGTGGFLYEQYF

CDR3 length: 15
J gene: TRBJ1-2
clone size: few
D gene: .
V gene: TRBV5-1
CDR3 DNA: TGCGCCAGCAGCCAAGGACCCGGGACGGACTATGGCTACACCTTC
CDR3 protein: CASSQGPGTDYGYTF

CDR3 length: 16
J gene: TRBJ1-1
clone size: few
D gene: .
V gene: TRBV20-1
CDR3 DNA: TGCAGTGCTAGAGGACAGTTCCCCGGAATAGGCACTGAAGCTTTCTTT
CDR3 protein: CSARGQFPGIGTEAFF

CDR3 length: 16
J gene: TRBJ2-3
clone size: .
D gene: TRBD2
V gene: TRBV7-3
CDR3 DNA: TGTGCCAGCAGCACCAACCCCCGGGGGGGCTCAGATACGCAGTATTTT
CDR3 protein: CASSTNPRGGSDTQYF

CDR3 length: 15
J gene: TRBJ1-2
clone size: .
D gene: .
V gene: TRBV4-3
CDR3 DNA: TGCGCCAGCAGCGGGTCCGCCGCCAGGGCGTATGGCTACACCTTC
CDR3 protein: CASSGSAARAYGYTF

CDR3 length: 15
J gene: TRBJ2-4
clone size: many
D gene: .
V gene: TRBV11-3
CDR3 DNA: TGTGCCAGCAGCTCGTCAAGGGAAGGGGTAAACATTCAGTACTTC
CDR3 protein: CASSSSREGVNIQYF

CDR3 length: 15
J gene: TRBJ2-3
clone size: few
D gene: .
V gene: TRBV13
CDR3 DNA: TGTGCCAGCAGCTCTCCCCCCGCCGCCAGAGGGACGCAGTATTTT
CDR3 protein: CASSSPPAARGTQYF

CDR3 length: 15
J gene: TRBJ2-1
clone size: few
D gene: .
V gene: TRBV9
CDR3 DNA: TGTGCCAGCAGCGTAGCGGCTAGATTAGGCAATGAGCAGTTCTTC
CDR3 protein: CASSVAARLGNEQFF

CDR3 length: 11
J gene: TRBJ1-2
clone size: many
D gene: .
V gene: TRBV30
CDR3 DNA: TGTGCCTGGAGTGCGGCATTTCACTACACCTTC
CDR3 protein: CAWSAAFHYTF

CDR3 length: 15
J gene: TRBJ2-1
clone size: few
D gene: TRBD2
V gene: TRBV10-3
CDR3 DNA: TGTGCCATCAGTGGAAATAGCGGGGGGGCCCTTGAGCAGTTCTTC
CDR3 protein: CAISGNSGGALEQFF

CDR3 length: 14
J gene: TRBJ1-1
clone size: many
D gene: .
V gene: TRBV6-2/TRBV6-3
CDR3 DNA: TGTGCCAGCAGTTACTTTGCCGGGGGCACTGAAGCTTTCTTT
CDR3 protein: CASSYFAGGTEAFF

CDR3 length: 14
J gene: TRBJ1-1
clone size: .
D gene: .
V gene: TRBV19
CDR3 DNA: TGTGCCAGTAGCACCGGTGGGATGAACACTGAAGCTTTCTTT
CDR3 protein: CASSTGGMNTEAFF

CDR3 length: 20
J gene: TRBJ2-7
clone size: .
D gene: TRBD1
V gene: TRBV15
CDR3 DNA: TGTGCCACCAGCAGAGACCGCCGTAGGACAGGGGTTTCAGGCACCTACGAGCAGTACTTC
CDR3 protein: CATSRDRRRTGVSGTYEQYF

CDR3 length: 15
J gene: TRBJ1-2
clone size: few
D gene: .
V gene: TRBV7-9
CDR3 DNA: TGTGCCAGCAGCTTTCCCCCCGGGGGTAACTATGGCTACACCTTC
CDR3 protein: CASSFPPGGNYGYTF

CDR3 length: 15
J gene: TRBJ2-7
clone size: few
D gene: TRBD2
V gene: TRBV27
CDR3 DNA: TGTGCCAGCAGCCTCAAACTAGCGGGCATCTACGAGCAGTACTTC
CDR3 protein: CASSLKLAGIYEQYF

CDR3 length: 14
J gene: TRBJ2-5
clone size: .
D gene: TRBD1
V gene: TRBV15
CDR3 DNA: TGTGCCACCAGCAGCTACAGGGGTCAAGAGACCCAGTACTTC
CDR3 protein: CATSSYRGQETQYF

CDR3 length: 13
J gene: TRBJ1-2
clone size: many
D gene: .
V gene: TRBV12-3/TRBV12-4
CDR3 DNA: TGTGCCAGCAGTTTAGCTGAGGGGGATGGCTACACCTTC
CDR3 protein: CASSLAEGDGYTF

CDR3 length: 16
J gene: TRBJ2-3
clone size: many
D gene: TRBD2
V gene: TRBV9
CDR3 DNA: TGTGCCAGCAGCGTAGTGGCGAGCGGGAGCCCAGATACGCAGTATTTT
CDR3 protein: CASSVVASGSPDTQYF

CDR3 length: 10
J gene: TRBJ1-1
clone size: .
D gene: .
V gene: TRBV29-1
CDR3 DNA: TGCAGCGTTGTGGTCACTGAAGCTTTCTTT
CDR3 protein: CSVVVTEAFF

CDR3 length: 14
J gene: TRBJ2-2
clone size: few
D gene: TRBD1
V gene: TRBV9
CDR3 DNA: TGTGCCAGCAGCGTCGGACAGGGGGGCGGGGAGCTGTTTTTT
CDR3 protein: CASSVGQGGGELFF

CDR3 length: 15
J gene: TRBJ2-5
clone size: many
D gene: TRBD1
V gene: TRBV12-3/TRBV12-4
CDR3 DNA: TGTGCCAGCAGAACGACAGGGGCAGGAGAAGAGACCCAGTACTTC
CDR3 protein: CASRTTGAGEETQYF

CDR3 length: 18
J gene: TRBJ2-3
clone size: .
D gene: .
V gene: TRBV5-1
CDR3 DNA: TGCGCCAGCAGGGAAGCGGTGCTGGGCACTACTAGCACAGATACGCAGTATTTT
CDR3 protein: CASREAVLGTTSTDTQYF

CDR3 length: 13
J gene: TRBJ2-1
clone size: .
D gene: .
V gene: TRBV2
CDR3 DNA: TGTGCCAGCGGACCGGACACCTACAATGAGCAGTTCTTC
CDR3 protein: CASGPDTYNEQFF

CDR3 length: 14
J gene: TRBJ2-3
clone size: .
D gene: .
V gene: TRBV2
CDR3 DNA: TGTGCCAGCAGTACGACCCGGGCCACAAATACGCAGTATTTT
CDR3 protein: CASSTTRATNTQYF

CDR3 length: 15
J gene: TRBJ1-6
clone size: many
D gene: .
V gene: TRBV4-3
CDR3 DNA: TGCGCCAGCAGCCAAGATCGGCAGGGTGGTTCACCCCTCCACTTT
CDR3 protein: CASSQDRQGGSPLHF

CDR3 length: 16
J gene: TRBJ1-3
clone size: many
D gene: .
V gene: TRBV5-1
CDR3 DNA: TGCGCCAGCAGCTTGTCCAACGGCTACTCTGGAAACACCATATATTTT
CDR3 protein: CASSLSNGYSGNTIYF

CDR3 length: 12
J gene: TRBJ2-3
clone size: .
D gene: .
V gene: TRBV20-1
CDR3 DNA: TGCAGTGGAGTAGCGGGCACAGATACGCAGTATTTT
CDR3 protein: CSGVAGTDTQYF

CDR3 length: 14
J gene: TRBJ1-1
clone size: few
D gene: TRBD1
V gene: TRBV5-5
CDR3 DNA: TGTGCCAGCAGCTTAGGGACAGGGTGGGCTGAAGCTTTCTTT
CDR3 protein: CASSLGTGWAEAFF

CDR3 length: 16
J gene: TRBJ2-1
clone size: many
D gene: TRBD2
V gene: TRBV7-8
CDR3 DNA: TGTGCCAGCAGCTTCCTAGCGGGAGTGGGTGGCAATGAGCAGTTCTTC
CDR3 protein: CASSFLAGVGGNEQFF

CDR3 length: 14
J gene: TRBJ2-7
clone size: few
D gene: .
V gene: TRBV9
CDR3 DNA: TGTGCCAGCAGCGTAGCATTTGGTCAGACCGAGCAGTACTTC
CDR3 protein: CASSVAFGQTEQYF

CDR3 length: 18
J gene: TRBJ1-1
clone size: few
D gene: TRBD1
V gene: TRBV11-1
CDR3 DNA: TGTGCCAGCAGCTTAGGGGACAGCCCTGGGTGGGGTGGCACTGAAGCTTTCTTT
CDR3 protein: CASSLGDSPGWGGTEAFF

CDR3 length: 13
J gene: TRBJ1-2
clone size: .
D gene: TRBD1
V gene: TRBV20-1
CDR3 DNA: TGCAGTGCTTCCGAAGGGACAGGGCTCGGCTACACCTTC
CDR3 protein: CSASEGTGLGYTF

CDR3 length: 15
J gene: TRBJ2-3
clone size: few
D gene: TRBD1
V gene: TRBV27
CDR3 DNA: TGTGCCAGCGGTTCGGGACAGGGCCCCACAGATACGCAGTATTTT
CDR3 protein: CASGSGQGPTDTQYF

CDR3 length: 13
J gene: TRBJ2-3
clone size: many
D gene: .
V gene: TRBV7-2
CDR3 DNA: TGTGCCAGTAAATATAGCGGCACAGATACGCAGTATTTT
CDR3 protein: CASKYSGTDTQYF

CDR3 length: 14
J gene: TRBJ2-1
clone size: many
D gene: TRBD2
V gene: TRBV12-3/TRBV12-4
CDR3 DNA: TGTGCCAGCAATCGACTAGCGGGAGGGGGTGAGCAGTTCTTC
CDR3 protein: CASNRLAGGGEQFF

CDR3 length: 17
J gene: TRBJ1-3
clone size: few
D gene: .
V gene: TRBV20-1
CDR3 DNA: TGCAGTGCTAGAACCCGACAGGACTACCGCTCTGGAAACACCATATATTTT
CDR3 protein: CSARTRQDYRSGNTIYF

CDR3 length: 15
J gene: TRBJ1-1
clone size: few
D gene: TRBD1
V gene: TRBV7-3
CDR3 DNA: TGTGCCAGCAGCTTACTGGGACAGGAGAACACTGAAGCTTTCTTT
CDR3 protein: CASSLLGQENTEAFF

CDR3 length: 10
J gene: TRBJ1-2
clone size: .
D gene: .
V gene: TRBV20-1
CDR3 DNA: TGCAGTGCTCCCGACTATGGCTACACCTTC
CDR3 protein: CSAPDYGYTF

CDR3 length: 14
J gene: TRBJ2-3
clone size: few
D gene: .
V gene: TRBV20-1
CDR3 DNA: TGCAGTGCCCTTAAGGTGATTAGCACAGATACGCAGTATTTT
CDR3 protein: CSALKVISTDTQYF

CDR3 length: 13
J gene: TRBJ2-1
clone size: .
D gene: .
V gene: TRBV7-2
CDR3 DNA: TGTGCCAGCAGCGCGACACGGGTTAATGAGCAGTTCTTC
CDR3 protein: CASSATRVNEQFF